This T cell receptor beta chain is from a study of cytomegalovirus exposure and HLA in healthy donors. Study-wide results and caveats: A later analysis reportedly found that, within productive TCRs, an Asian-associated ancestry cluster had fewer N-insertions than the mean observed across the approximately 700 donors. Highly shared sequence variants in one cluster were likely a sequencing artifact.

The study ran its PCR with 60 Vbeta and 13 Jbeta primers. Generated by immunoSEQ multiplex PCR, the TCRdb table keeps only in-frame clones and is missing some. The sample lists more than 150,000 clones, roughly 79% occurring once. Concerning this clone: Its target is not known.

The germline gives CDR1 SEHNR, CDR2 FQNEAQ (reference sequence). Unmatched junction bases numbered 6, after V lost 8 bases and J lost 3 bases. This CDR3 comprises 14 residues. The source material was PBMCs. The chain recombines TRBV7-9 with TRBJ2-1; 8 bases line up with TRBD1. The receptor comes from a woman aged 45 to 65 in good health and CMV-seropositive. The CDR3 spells CASSLGQDYNEQFF. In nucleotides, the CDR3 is TGTGCCAGCTCCTTGGGACAGGACTACAATGAGCAGTTCTTC.